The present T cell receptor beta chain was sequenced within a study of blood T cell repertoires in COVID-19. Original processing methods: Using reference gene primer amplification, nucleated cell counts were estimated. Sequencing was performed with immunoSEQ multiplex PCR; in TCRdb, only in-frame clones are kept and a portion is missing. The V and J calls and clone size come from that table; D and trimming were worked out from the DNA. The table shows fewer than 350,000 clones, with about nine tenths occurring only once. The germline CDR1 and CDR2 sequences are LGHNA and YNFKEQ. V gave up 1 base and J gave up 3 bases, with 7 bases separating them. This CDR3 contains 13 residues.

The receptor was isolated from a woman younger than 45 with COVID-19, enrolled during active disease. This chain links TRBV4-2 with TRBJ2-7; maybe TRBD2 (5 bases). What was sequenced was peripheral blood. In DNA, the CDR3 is TGTGCCAGCAGCCAAGCACGGGACTACGAGCAGTACGTC. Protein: CASSQARDYEQYV.